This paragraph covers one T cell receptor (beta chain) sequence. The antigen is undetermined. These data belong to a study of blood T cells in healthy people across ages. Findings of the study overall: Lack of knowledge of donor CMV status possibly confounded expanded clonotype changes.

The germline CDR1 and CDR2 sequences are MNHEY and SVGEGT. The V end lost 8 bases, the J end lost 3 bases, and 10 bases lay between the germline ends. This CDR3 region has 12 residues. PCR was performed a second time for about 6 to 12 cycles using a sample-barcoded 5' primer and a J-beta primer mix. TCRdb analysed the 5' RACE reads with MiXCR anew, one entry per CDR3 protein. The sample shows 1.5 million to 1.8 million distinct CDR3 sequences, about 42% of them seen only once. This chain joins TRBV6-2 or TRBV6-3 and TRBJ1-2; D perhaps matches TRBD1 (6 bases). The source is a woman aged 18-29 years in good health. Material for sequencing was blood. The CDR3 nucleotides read TGTGCCAGCGGAGGACAGCACTATGGCTACACCTTC. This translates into CASGGQHYGYTF.